The 26 T cell receptor beta chains in this list originate from one sample, sequenced in a study of post-analysis software for immune sequencing data (dated by TCRdb to between 2015 and 2017). Findings and caveats that apply to the study as a whole: Patients showed significantly higher frequencies than controls for a few TRBV segments, among them TRBV5-6, TRBV5-1 and TRBV20-1.

Antigens of these TCRs are unknown. The method was PCR. Sequencing was performed on an Illumina HiSeq 2500. To reduce PCR and sequencing biases, unique molecular identifiers were incorporated into the TCR beta cDNA libraries. The public reads were reanalyzed by TCRdb: fastp trimming at Q25, MiXCR alignment, in-frame beta chains only. Each entry merges the rows of one CDR3 protein and shows their most common DNA and genes. The sample table holds about 540,000 distinct CDR3 sequences, of which 30% to 40% were seen once. Roughly 6% of the sample belongs to the ten largest clones. The source material was blood. The source is a girl younger than 18 with multiple sclerosis.

The chain uses TRBV4-2 and TRBJ2-1, with 14 bases fitting TRBD2. The J segment lost 5 bases and the V segment lost 0 bases, leaving 6 bases of the junction unmatched. CDR3 length: 18 amino acids. The germline CDR1 and CDR2 sequences are LGHNA and YNFKEQ. This CDR3 is CASSQDTTSGGADNEQFF. The DNA for the CDR3 is TGTGCCAGCAGCCAAGATACGACTAGCGGGGGGGCCGACAATGAGCAGTTCTTC.

This clonotype has just a few counts. The rearrangement joins TRBV7-3 to TRBJ2-7, with 8 bases lining up with TRBD1. Judging by the DNA end, TRBJ2-5 fits better; the J call may be wrong. This CDR3 has 15 amino acids. Germline-derived CDR1 and CDR2 are SGHTA and FQGTGA. The CDR3 here is CASSHPRQGLKTQYF. CDR3 nucleotides: TGTGCCAGCAGCCATCCCAGACAGGGGTTGAAGACCCAGTACTTC.

This chain connects TRBV20-1 to TRBJ2-3; the match to TRBD2 covers 7 bases. Trimming cost V 3 bases and J 2 bases; bases outside gene matches: 5. Germline V gene data show CDR1 as DFQATT and CDR2 as SNEGSKA (reference sequence). The CDR3 is made up of 14 amino acids. CDR3 nucleotides: TGCAGTGCTAGCTCCAGCGGGGTCACAGATACGCAGTATTTT. This sequence encodes CSASSSGVTDTQYF.

The chain is built from TRBV20-1 and TRBJ2-6; 9 bases agree with TRBD1. The trim removed 1 base at V and 0 bases at J, leaving 7 bases unmatched. CDR3 length: 18 residues. Germline lookup yields CDR1 DFQATT and CDR2 SNEGSKA (reference sequence). CDR3 nucleotides: TGCAGTGCTAGAGGACCGGGACAGGGTAGCTCTGGGGCCAACGTCCTGACTTTC. The encoded protein is CSARGPGQGSSGANVLTF.

In this sample, this clonotype turned up a few times. CDR3 in amino acids: CATSGGPNEKLFF. The CDR3 nucleotides are TGTGCCACGAGCGGGGGGCCTAATGAAAAACTGTTTTTT. This chain joins TRBV10-3 and TRBJ1-4; D is possibly TRBD1 (6 bases). The V gene lost 10 bases and the J gene lost 3 bases, with 12 bases spanning the gap. The CDR3 consists of 13 residues. CDR1 is ENHRY, CDR2 SYGVKD, per germline.

CDR3: CASSSGLAGASEQFF. DNA of the CDR3: TGTGCCAGCAGCTCGGGACTAGCGGGGGCCAGTGAGCAGTTCTTC. The chain combines TRBV7-9 with TRBJ2-1; 14 bases align to TRBD2. This CDR3 has 15 amino acids. V dropped 4 bases and J dropped 9; count of bases not matched to a gene: 5. Germline assignment: CDR1 SEHNR and CDR2 FQNEAQ (reference sequence).

The chain is built from TRBV6-5 and TRBJ2-3; D is perhaps TRBD2 (5 bases). CDR1 is MNHEY, CDR2 SVGAGI, per germline. This CDR3 has 12 amino acids. V was clipped by 2 bases and J by 6 bases, with 6 bases between them. CDR3: CASSYRRDTQYF. The CDR3 DNA reads TGTGCCAGCAGTTACCGGAGGGATACGCAGTATTTT.

This clonotype occurred a few times. The V gene is TRBV7-8, the J gene TRBJ1-4, with D maybe TRBD1 (6 bases). CDR1 SGHVS and CDR2 FQNEAQ come from the germline V gene. Trimming removed 4 bases from V and 7 bases from J, with 16 bases in between. This CDR3 spans 15 amino acids. Written as DNA, the CDR3 is TGTGCCAGCAGCTCCGCAGCAGGGGCGGCTGAAAAACTGTTTTTT. Translation: CASSSAAGAAEKLFF.

The rearrangement joins TRBV2 to TRBJ2-1, with TRBD2 matching over 9 bases. Per the germline V gene, CDR1 is SNHLY and CDR2 is FYNNEI. This CDR3 comprises 15 residues. J gave up 9 bases and V 3 bases, and 9 bases lay outside the gene matches. The CDR3 loop reads CASSERPSGAVEQFF. The CDR3 bases are TGTGCCAGCAGTGAGAGGCCTAGCGGGGCGGTTGAGCAGTTCTTC.

The rearrangement uses TRBV7-9 and TRBJ2-7; D is uncertain. The length of the CDR3 is 15 residues. Germline V lookup: CDR1 SEHNR, CDR2 FQNEAQ (reference sequence). V dropped 1 base and J dropped 7 bases, with 17 bases sitting between them. This CDR3 is CASSLVVQARREQYF. The CDR3 region has the DNA TGTGCCAGCAGCTTAGTGGTGCAGGCGAGGCGGGAGCAGTACTTC.

This clonotype was recorded at least ten times. The rearrangement uses TRBV7-9 and TRBJ1-1, with a tentative D call TRBD1 (6 bases). The CDR3 is made up of 13 amino acids. V was pared by 3 bases and J by 5 bases, with 10 bases between. The V gene's germline CDR1 is SEHNR and CDR2 FQNEAQ (reference sequence). CDR3 sequence (DNA): TGTGCCAGCAGCTTCGAGGGGGGGACTGAAGCTTTCTTT. It is translated as CASSFEGGTEAFF.

This clonotype was found once. The gene calls are TRBV7-9 and TRBJ1-2; D might be TRBD1 (6 bases). The CDR3 is 17 residues long. The germline V gene encodes CDR1 SEHNR and CDR2 FQNEAQ (reference sequence). Trimming stripped 0 bases from V and 0 bases from J, with 14 bases between. The CDR3 loop reads CASSLALLGAANYGYTF. In nucleotides, the CDR3 is TGTGCCAGCAGCTTAGCTCTATTGGGGGCCGCTAACTATGGCTACACCTTC.

The chain joins TRBV20-1 to TRBJ2-1; D ambiguous. Between the trimmed V and J ends, which lost 5 bases and 3 bases, there was a span of 8 bases. This CDR3 spans 12 amino acids. Germline values: CDR1 DFQATT, CDR2 SNEGSKA (reference sequence). This CDR3 is CSAFYNYNEQFF. The CDR3 DNA is TGCAGTGCTTTTTACAACTACAATGAGCAGTTCTTC.

The chain uses TRBV14 and TRBJ2-3; D is possibly TRBD1 or TRBD2 (6 bases each). Germline CDR1 SGHDN, CDR2 FVKESK. This CDR3 is 16 amino acids long. V lost 0 bases and J lost 2, with 12 bases in between. The CDR3 coding sequence is TGTGCCAGCAGCCAAGATCTTAGGGGGGCCACAGATACGCAGTATTTT. Residues: CASSQDLRGATDTQYF. Using reference TRBV14 and TRBJ2-3 for the parts outside the CDR3, the full variable domain is EAGVTQFPSHSVIEKGQTVTLRCDPISGHDNLYWYRRVMGKEIKFLLHFVKESKQDESGMPNNRFLAERTGGTYSTLKVQPAELEDSGVYFCASSQDLRGATDTQYFGPGTRLTVL.

The rearrangement links TRBV20-1 to TRBJ2-7, with 8 bases matching TRBD2. Trimming took 7 bases from V and 7 from J; bases not matched to a gene: 9. Germline assignment: CDR1 DFQATT and CDR2 SNEGSKA (reference sequence). The CDR3 extends over 12 amino acids. For the CDR3, the DNA is TGCAGTGGAGTGGTGGCTAGCGGGGAGCAGTACTTC. It yields the protein CSGVVASGEQYF.

The V and J genes are TRBV3-1 and TRBJ2-1; D might be TRBD2 (6 bases). The CDR3 has 14 amino acids. Germline CDR1 and CDR2: LGHDT and YNNKEL (reference sequence). Trimming cost V 2 bases and J 3 bases, with 8 bases left between them. This chain's CDR3 is CASSQRRDYNEQFF. The CDR3 bases are TGTGCCAGCAGCCAAAGGCGGGACTACAATGAGCAGTTCTTC.

V is TRBV15 and J is TRBJ2-5; possibly TRBD2 for D (6 bases). Per the germline V gene, CDR1 is LNHNV and CDR2 is YYDKDF (reference sequence). The CDR3 totals 14 residues. Between the trimmed V and J ends, which lost 5 bases and 3 bases, there was a span of 13 bases. The CDR3 protein is CATSPTGGEETQYF. DNA for the CDR3: TGTGCCACCAGCCCAACGGGCGGGGAAGAGACCCAGTACTTC.

This clonotype has just a few counts. The rearrangement uses TRBV10-3 and TRBJ1-4; possibly TRBD1 for D (6 bases). The CDR3 is 15 residues long. The ends were cut back, 10 bases at V and 4 bases at J, with 19 bases in the middle. Germline CDR1 reads ENHRY; CDR2 reads SYGVKD. CDR3 loop: CATQLYRDVNEKLFF. CDR3 coding DNA: TGTGCCACCCAACTTTACAGGGATGTTAATGAAAAACTGTTTTTT.

A few counts support this clonotype. The chain combines TRBV12-3 or TRBV12-4 with TRBJ2-7; D not certain. TRBJ2-5 matches the DNA end more closely, so the J call is doubtful. There are 14 residues in the CDR3. The CDR3 region is CASSLPRLGETQYF. The CDR3 region has the DNA TGTGCCAGCAGCCTACCCCGGTTGGGAGAGACCCAGTACTTC.

As DNA, the CDR3 is TGTGCCATCAGCCTGAGCGGGGGGTTCTACGAGCAGTACTTC. Its translation: CAISLSGGFYEQYF. The chain links TRBV10-3 to TRBJ2-5, with 9 bases aligning to TRBD2. The last part of the DNA fits TRBJ2-7 better; the J call may be wrong. The germline V gene encodes CDR1 ENHRY and CDR2 SYGVKD. This CDR3 is built from 14 residues.

V usage is TRBV29-1 and J usage is TRBJ2-7; 11 nucleotides align to TRBD1. This CDR3 contains 13 residues. Germline V gives CDR1 SQVTM, CDR2 ANQGSEA. The J segment lost 3 bases and the V segment lost 7 bases, leaving 5 bases of the junction unmatched. The CDR3: CSARTGGLYEQYF. In DNA form, the CDR3 reads TGCAGCGCTAGGACAGGGGGCCTCTACGAGCAGTACTTC.

V usage is TRBV10-3 and J usage is TRBJ1-2; possible D gene TRBD1, 5 bases. Germline lookup yields CDR1 ENHRY and CDR2 SYGVKD. Between the trimmed V and J ends, which lost 6 bases and 5 bases, there was a span of 19 bases. The length of the CDR3 is 15 residues. CDR3 DNA: TGTGCCATCAGCAGTCAGACAGAAGCTCAGTATGGCTACACCTTC. It codes for CAISSQTEAQYGYTF.

The chain carries TRBV2 and TRBJ2-5, with D maybe TRBD1 (6 bases). The V gene's germline CDR1 is SNHLY and CDR2 FYNNEI. V lost 0 bases and J lost 0, with 11 bases in between. The CDR3 totals 16 residues. In nucleotides, the CDR3 is TGTGCCAGCAGTGAAGCCATCCAGGGGTACCAAGAGACCCAGTACTTC. This translates into CASSEAIQGYQETQYF.

This clonotype was seen more than once but under ten times. CDR3: CAISERAGSSYEQYF. As DNA, the CDR3 is TGTGCCATCAGTGAGAGGGCAGGGAGCTCCTACGAGCAGTACTTC. The V gene is TRBV10-3, the J gene TRBJ2-7, with D possibly called TRBD1 or TRBD2 (5 bases each). The CDR3 is made up of 15 amino acids. Germline CDR1 and CDR2: ENHRY and SYGVKD. Trimming cost V 2 bases and J 0 bases, with 11 bases left between them.

The chain recombines TRBV5-5 with TRBJ2-5; D gene ambiguous. Germline values: CDR1 SGHKS, CDR2 YYEKEE (reference sequence). Trimming pared 3 bases from V and 4 bases from J, leaving 16 bases between. The CDR3 length is 15 residues. The CDR3 bases are TGTGCCAGCAGCTCCTTGGGTCTTAGAGGAGAGACCCAGTACTTC. Translating gives CASSSLGLRGETQYF.

This clonotype was counted once. The J gene is TRBJ1-6, the V gene TRBV5-1, with TRBD1 identical over 8 bases. There are 15 residues in the CDR3. Germline values: CDR1 SGHRS, CDR2 YFSETQ. V lost 0 bases and J lost 8; bases outside the gene matches: 4. The CDR3 region has the DNA TGCGCCAGCAGCTTGGCGGGGACAGGCTATTCACCCCTCCACTTT. Amino acid sequence: CASSLAGTGYSPLHF.